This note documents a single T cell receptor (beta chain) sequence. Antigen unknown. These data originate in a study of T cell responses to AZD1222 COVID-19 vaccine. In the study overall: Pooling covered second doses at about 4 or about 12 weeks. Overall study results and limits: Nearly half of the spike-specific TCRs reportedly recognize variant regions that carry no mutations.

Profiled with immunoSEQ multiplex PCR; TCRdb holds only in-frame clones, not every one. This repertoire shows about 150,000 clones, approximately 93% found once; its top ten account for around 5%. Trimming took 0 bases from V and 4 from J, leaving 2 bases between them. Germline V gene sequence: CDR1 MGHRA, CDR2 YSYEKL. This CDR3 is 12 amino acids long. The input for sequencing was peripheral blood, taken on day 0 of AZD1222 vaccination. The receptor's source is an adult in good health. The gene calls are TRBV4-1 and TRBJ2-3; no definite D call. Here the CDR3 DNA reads TGCGCCAGCAGCCAAGATTCAGATACGCAGTATTTT. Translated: CASSQDSDTQYF.